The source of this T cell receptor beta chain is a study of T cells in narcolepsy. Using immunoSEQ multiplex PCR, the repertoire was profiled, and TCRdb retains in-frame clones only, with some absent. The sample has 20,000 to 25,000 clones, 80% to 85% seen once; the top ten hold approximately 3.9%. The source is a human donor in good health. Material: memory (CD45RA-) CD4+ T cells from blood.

As DNA, the CDR3 is TGTGCCAGCAGCTTTACTACCCACACAGATACGCAGTATTTT. This codes for CASSFTTHTDTQYF. The rearrangement uses TRBV7-9 and TRBJ2-3; D unresolved. Trimming pared 3 bases from V and 2 bases from J, leaving 9 bases between. Germline V gene lookup returns CDR1 SEHNR and CDR2 FQNEAQ (reference sequence). CDR3 length equals 14 residues.